The source of this T cell receptor beta chain is a study of tissue T cells after allogeneic stem cell transplantation. The study, taken as a whole, reports: Shared clones across patients were few; motif clustering revealed tissue-specific shared signatures. Tissue-detected TCR repertoire was only partly captured by blood and spleen T cells. TCR repertoires tracked anatomic similarity, regardless of disease or transplant status.

Time point meaning: mouse harvest day 7 after allogeneic transplant. The graft held 10^6 splenic CD5+ T cells and 10^7 T-cell-depleted bone marrow cells. Mice had MHC-mismatched B6 into BALB/c GVHD, sampled day 7 or 14. Note on this clone: Its antigen is still unknown. Gene names are the mouse ones.

TCRdb's table, derived via immunoSEQ multiplex PCR, lists solely in-frame clones and lacks some. The table records several thousand clones, around 43% of them present only once. The sample comprised gut tissue. This TCR was sampled from a female BALB/c mouse given C57BL/6 T cells with graft-versus-host disease after an allogeneic hematopoietic cell transplant.

CDR3 DNA, as far as it was read: TGTGCCAGCAGCTACGGGACAAACTCCGACTACACC. Protein: CASSYGTNSDYT. Given in full, the CDR3 is CASSYGTNSDYTF. The chain has TRBV3 and TRBJ1-2; D is undetermined. The read falls 1 residue short of the CDR3 end, and the missing part is taken from the germline J gene. V lost 4 bases and J 0 bases, leaving 6 bases between the germline ends. The CDR3 runs 13 residues. Germline V CDR1 and CDR2: SNHLY, FYNGKV (reference sequence).